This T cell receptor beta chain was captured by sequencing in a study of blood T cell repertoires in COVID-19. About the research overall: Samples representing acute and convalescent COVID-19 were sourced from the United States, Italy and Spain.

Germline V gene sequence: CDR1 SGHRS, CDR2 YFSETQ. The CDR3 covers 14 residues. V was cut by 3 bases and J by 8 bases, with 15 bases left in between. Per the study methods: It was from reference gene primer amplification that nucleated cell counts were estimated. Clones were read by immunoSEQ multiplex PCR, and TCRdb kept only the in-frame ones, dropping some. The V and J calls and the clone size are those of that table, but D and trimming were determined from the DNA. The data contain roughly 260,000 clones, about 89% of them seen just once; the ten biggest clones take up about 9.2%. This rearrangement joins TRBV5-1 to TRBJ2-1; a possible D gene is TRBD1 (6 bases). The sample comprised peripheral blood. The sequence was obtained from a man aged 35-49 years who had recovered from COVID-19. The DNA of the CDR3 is TGCGCCAGCAGCTCGCCCCAGGGGCGGGATGAGCAGTTCTTC. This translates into CASSSPQGRDEQFF.